The rows below give T cell receptor beta chains drawn from one sample of a study of T cell responses to AZD1222 COVID-19 vaccine. Method: immunoSEQ multiplex PCR; TCRdb's copy keeps in-frame clones and lacks some. The data show approximately 110,000 clones, more than 75% seen once. The sample in question was peripheral blood, obtained 28 days after the second AZD1222 dose. Every receptor here comes from an adult who received the AZD1222 COVID-19 vaccine. Both conserved end residues are part of each CDR3. D genes are given only for firm matches. Clone size is not always given. Where it is, it says once, few, many or a class for expanded clones.

j_call | d_call | v_call | clone_size | cdr3_aa | cdr3_nt
TRBJ2-1 | - | TRBV19 | - | CASSNPPSRSTRYNEQFF | TGTGCCAGTAGTAATCCACCGAGCAGGAGCACTAGGTACAATGAGCAGTTCTTC
TRBJ1-2 | TRBD1 | TRBV4-1 | once | CASRRQGGNYGYTF | TGCGCCAGCAGAAGGCAGGGGGGCAACTATGGCTACACCTTC
TRBJ1-1 | - | TRBV9 | - | CASSVSVNTEAFF | TGTGCCAGCAGCGTGTCGGTGAACACTGAAGCTTTCTTT
TRBJ1-2 | TRBD1 | TRBV6-5 | once | CASANRGRDGYTF | TGTGCCAGCGCTAACAGGGGGCGCGATGGCTACACCTTC
TRBJ1-1 | - | TRBV15 | - | CATSRAERTEAFF | TGTGCCACCAGCAGAGCGGAACGGACTGAAGCTTTCTTT
TRBJ2-7 | TRBD1 | TRBV27 | - | CASSSPLQGADYEQYF | TGTGCCAGCAGTTCACCCCTCCAGGGGGCGGACTACGAGCAGTACTTC
TRBJ1-1 | - | TRBV6-5 | - | CASSFSPSRLNTEAFF | TGTGCCAGCAGTTTTTCCCCCTCCCGATTGAACACTGAAGCTTTCTTT
TRBJ1-2 | - | TRBV7-8 | - | CASSPGVDYGYTF | TGTGCCAGCAGCCCTGGGGTCGACTATGGCTACACCTTC
TRBJ1-1 | - | TRBV12-3/TRBV12-4 | - | CAILREGYTEAFF | TGTGCCATCTTGAGGGAGGGGTACACTGAAGCTTTCTTT
TRBJ1-6 | - | TRBV28 | - | CASRLGTTRSSPLHF | TGTGCCAGCAGGCTCGGGACCACCAGGAGCTCACCCCTCCACTTT
TRBJ2-2 | TRBD1 | TRBV11-1 | - | CASSLRAGGTGELFF | TGTGCCAGCAGCTTAAGGGCAGGGGGCACCGGGGAGCTGTTTTTT
TRBJ2-7 | TRBD1 | TRBV7-2 | few | CASSLGGQGAYEQYF | TGTGCCAGCAGCTTAGGGGGCCAGGGGGCGTACGAGCAGTACTTC
TRBJ2-7 | TRBD1 | TRBV4-2 | - | CASSRQEGGSDRGFFYEQYF | TGTGCCAGCAGCCGCCAAGAGGGGGGCAGCGACAGGGGGTTTTTCTACGAGCAGTACTTC
TRBJ2-7 | - | TRBV4-2 | - | CASSQGRGTTYEQYF | TGTGCCAGCAGCCAAGGAAGGGGGACGACCTACGAGCAGTACTTC
TRBJ2-7 | - | TRBV28 | - | CASNQRGDEQYF | TGTGCCAGCAATCAGAGGGGGGACGAGCAGTACTTC
TRBJ1-5 | - | TRBV28 | - | CASNRDTSNQPQHF | TGTGCCAGCAACCGGGACACTAGCAATCAGCCCCAGCATTTT
TRBJ2-5 | TRBD2 | TRBV4-2 | - | CASSQDGLAGQETQYF | TGTGCCAGCAGCCAAGATGGCCTAGCGGGGCAAGAGACCCAGTACTTC
TRBJ2-2 | TRBD1 | TRBV18 | - | CASSPPTGTTGELFF | TGTGCCAGCTCACCCCCGACAGGGACCACCGGGGAGCTGTTTTTT
TRBJ2-2 | - | TRBV6-2/TRBV6-3 | - | CASSPYTGELLF | TGTGCCAGCAGTCCCTACACCGGGGAGCTGCTTTTT
TRBJ2-7 | - | TRBV2 | once | CASIGGAGNYEQYF | TGTGCCAGCATTGGAGGAGCGGGTAACTACGAGCAGTACTTC
TRBJ2-7 | - | TRBV5-5 | once | CASSLVLARYEQYF | TGTGCCAGCAGCTTGGTCCTCGCGCGGTACGAGCAGTACTTC
TRBJ2-3 | - | TRBV19 | - | CASTSWGDTQYF | TGTGCCAGTACGAGCTGGGGGGATACGCAGTATTTT
TRBJ1-5 | - | TRBV18 | few | CASSPNQAGNSNQPQHF | TGTGCCAGCTCACCAAACCAGGCGGGAAATAGCAATCAGCCCCAGCATTTT
TRBJ1-2 | TRBD1 | TRBV7-2 | - | CASSAGQNYGYTF | TGTGCCAGCAGCGCGGGACAGAACTATGGCTACACCTTC
TRBJ2-7 | - | TRBV19 | - | CASSPTDSRYEQYF | TGTGCCAGTAGTCCCACGGACAGTCGCTACGAGCAGTACTTC
TRBJ1-2 | - | TRBV4-3 | - | CASSTGQTSNYGYTF | TGCGCCAGCAGCACTGGACAGACTTCTAACTATGGCTACACCTTC
TRBJ1-6 | TRBD1 | TRBV9 | - | CASSVVPSQGATYNSPLHF | TGTGCCAGCAGCGTTGTTCCGTCACAGGGGGCAACCTATAATTCACCCCTCCACTTT
TRBJ1-1 | TRBD1 | TRBV19 | - | CASSLGGAGTEAFF | TGTGCCAGTAGTTTAGGGGGCGCCGGGACTGAAGCTTTCTTT
TRBJ1-6 | TRBD1 | TRBV5-4 | - | CASSLAPSRTGHNSPLHF | TGTGCCAGCAGCTTGGCCCCGAGCAGGACAGGTCATAATTCACCCCTCCACTTT
TRBJ2-3 | - | TRBV9 | - | CASSVGFRDSTDTQYF | TGTGCCAGCAGCGTAGGGTTCCGGGACAGCACAGATACGCAGTATTTT
TRBJ1-3 | TRBD1 | TRBV27 | - | CASSLSGGGFAGNTIYF | TGTGCCAGCAGTTTATCCGGAGGGGGCTTCGCTGGAAACACCATATATTTT
TRBJ1-1 | - | TRBV6-5 | - | CASSYGGTEAFF | TGTGCCAGCAGTTACGGAGGGACAGAAGCTTTCTTT
TRBJ2-2 | - | TRBV24-1 | - | CATKDSGSGELFF | TGTGCCACCAAGGACAGTGGGAGCGGGGAGCTGTTTTTT
TRBJ2-2 | - | TRBV10-3 | once | CAISEVRDTGELFF | TGTGCCATCAGTGAAGTTCGGGATACCGGGGAGCTGTTTTTT
TRBJ2-2 | TRBD2 | TRBV5-1 | - | CASSDQGGGAGELFF | TGCGCCAGCAGCGATCAAGGCGGGGGGGCCGGGGAGCTGTTTTTT
TRBJ1-2 | - | TRBV27 | - | CASSFATGNYGYTF | TGTGCCAGCAGTTTCGCCACAGGGAACTATGGCTACACCTTC
TRBJ1-2 | - | TRBV4-2 | - | CASSQEQSQNYGYTF | TGTGCCAGCAGCCAAGAACAGTCACAGAACTATGGCTACACCTTC
TRBJ1-1 | - | TRBV29-1 | - | CSVEELGNTENTEAFF | TGCAGCGTTGAAGAGTTGGGAAACACGGAAAACACTGAAGCTTTCTTT
TRBJ2-7 | - | TRBV14 | - | CASSQVTGMSSYEQYF | TGTGCCAGCAGCCAAGTCACAGGGATGAGCTCCTACGAGCAGTACTTC
TRBJ2-3 | TRBD2 | TRBV6-5 | - | CASSSVSRGMTDTQYF | TGTGCCAGCAGTTCTGTATCGCGGGGGATGACAGATACGCAGTATTTT
TRBJ2-3 | TRBD2 | TRBV7-8 | - | CASSRGRAAGRVTDTQYF | TGTGCCAGCAGCCGAGGGAGGGCGGCCGGTCGGGTCACAGATACGCAGTATTTT
TRBJ2-5 | TRBD2 | TRBV18 | - | CASSLGTSGIQETQYF | TGTGCCAGCTCCCTGGGGACTAGCGGGATCCAAGAGACCCAGTACTTC
TRBJ2-1 | - | TRBV18 | - | CASSHGPPKEQFF | TGTGCCAGCTCACACGGACCCCCAAAAGAGCAGTTCTTC
TRBJ1-5 | - | TRBV7-9 | - | CASSLAEGSNQPQHF | TGTGCCAGCAGCTTAGCGGAGGGGAGCAATCAGCCCCAGCATTTT
TRBJ1-2 | - | TRBV5-6 | once | CASTQDGRPFYGYTF | TGTGCCAGCACCCAAGATGGCCGCCCCTTCTATGGCTACACCTTC